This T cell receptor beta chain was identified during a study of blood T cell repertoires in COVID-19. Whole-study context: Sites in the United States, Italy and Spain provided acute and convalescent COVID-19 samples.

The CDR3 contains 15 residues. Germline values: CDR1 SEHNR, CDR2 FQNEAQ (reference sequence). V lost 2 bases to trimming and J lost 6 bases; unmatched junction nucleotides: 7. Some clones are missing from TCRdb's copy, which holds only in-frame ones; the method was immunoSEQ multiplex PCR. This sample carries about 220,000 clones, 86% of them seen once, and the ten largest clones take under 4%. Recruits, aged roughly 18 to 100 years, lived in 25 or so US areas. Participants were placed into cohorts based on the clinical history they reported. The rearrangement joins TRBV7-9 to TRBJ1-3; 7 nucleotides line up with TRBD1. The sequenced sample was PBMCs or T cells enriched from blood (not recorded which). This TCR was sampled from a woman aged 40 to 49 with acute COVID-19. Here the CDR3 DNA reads TGTGCCAGCAGCTTAACAGGGGTCCCTACAAACACCATATATTTT. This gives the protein CASSLTGVPTNTIYF.